The source of this TCR beta chain is a study of human CD8 memory T cell subsets. Regarding the study as a whole: Precursor exhausted and stem-like memory T cell repertoires shared minimal overlap.

UMI-labeled 5' RACE was the method by which TCR beta libraries were made. How the authors handled the data: Whichever TCR beta library was examined, it held between about 2,700 and 20,000 functional CDR3 beta clonotypes. TCRdb reworked the 5' RACE reads into one entry per CDR3 protein, no DNA. V and J calls and clone size were set by TCRdb, not the authors. The sample totals 5,500 to 7,000 distinct CDR3 sequences. CD8+ T cells were isolated by negative magnetic selection. With regard to this clonotype: No antigen is known for it.

Material: CD8+ effector memory T cells (TEM) sorted from PBMCs. The subset was: effector memory CD8 T cells, CCR7- CD45RO+ CD95+. This TCR was recovered from a human donor in good health.

The CDR3 region is CASSISASVTDTQYF. The rearrangement links TRBV19 to TRBJ2-3. The CDR3 consists of 15 residues. Germline values: CDR1 LNHDA, CDR2 SQIVND (reference sequence).